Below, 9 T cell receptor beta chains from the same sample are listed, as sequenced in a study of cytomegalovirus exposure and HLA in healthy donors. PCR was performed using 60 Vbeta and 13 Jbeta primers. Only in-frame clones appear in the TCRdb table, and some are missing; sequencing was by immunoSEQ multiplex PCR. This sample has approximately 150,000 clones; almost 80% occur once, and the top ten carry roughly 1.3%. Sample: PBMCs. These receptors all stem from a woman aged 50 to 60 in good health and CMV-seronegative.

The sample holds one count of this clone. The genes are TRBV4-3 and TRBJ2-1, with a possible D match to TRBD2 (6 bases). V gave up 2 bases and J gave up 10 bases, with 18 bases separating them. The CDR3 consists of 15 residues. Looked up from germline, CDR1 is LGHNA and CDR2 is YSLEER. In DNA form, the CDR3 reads TGCGCCAGCAGCCAACTCCCCTTACTAGCAGGAGAGCAGTTCTTC. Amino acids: CASSQLPLLAGEQFF.

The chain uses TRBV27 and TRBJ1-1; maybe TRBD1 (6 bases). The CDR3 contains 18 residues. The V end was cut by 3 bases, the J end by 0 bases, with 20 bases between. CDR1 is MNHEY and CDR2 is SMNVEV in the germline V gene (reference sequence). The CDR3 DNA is TGTGCCAGCAGTTTTTCTCTGGCCAGGGGCGAGATGAACACTGAAGCTTTCTTT. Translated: CASSFSLARGEMNTEAFF.

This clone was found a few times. The chain's CDR3 is CASAAGGYAYEQYF. The DNA of the CDR3 is TGTGCCAGCGCCGCCGGCGGGTATGCCTACGAGCAGTACTTC. The chain links TRBV5-5 to TRBJ2-7; weak D call: TRBD2 (5 bases). Trimming shortened V by 7 bases and J by 2 bases, and 16 bases separated the two germline ends. This CDR3 has 14 amino acids. Germline CDR1 reads SGHKS; CDR2 reads YYEKEE (reference sequence).

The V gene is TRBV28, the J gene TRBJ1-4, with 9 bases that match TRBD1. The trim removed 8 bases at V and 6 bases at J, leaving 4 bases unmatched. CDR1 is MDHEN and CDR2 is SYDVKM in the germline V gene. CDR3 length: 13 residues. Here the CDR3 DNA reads TGTGCCAGCGTCCGGACAGGGGATGAAAAACTGTTTTTT. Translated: CASVRTGDEKLFF.

CDR3 sequence (DNA): TGTGCCAGCAGCCAGGACAGTAACTATGGCTACACCTTC. Protein sequence: CASSQDSNYGYTF. The chain joins TRBV7-9 to TRBJ1-2; perhaps TRBD1 as D (6 bases). CDR1 is SEHNR, CDR2 FQNEAQ, per germline (reference sequence). V was cut by 5 bases and J by 1 base, with 8 bases left in between. The CDR3 consists of 13 residues. The full variable domain, in which reference TRBV7-9 and TRBJ1-2 provide the parts outside the CDR3, is DTGVSQNPRHKITKRGQNVTFRCDPISEHNRLYWYRQTLGQGPEFLTYFQNEAQLEKSRLLSDRFSAERPKGSFSTLEIQRTEQGDSAMYLCASSQDSNYGYTFGSGTRLTVV.

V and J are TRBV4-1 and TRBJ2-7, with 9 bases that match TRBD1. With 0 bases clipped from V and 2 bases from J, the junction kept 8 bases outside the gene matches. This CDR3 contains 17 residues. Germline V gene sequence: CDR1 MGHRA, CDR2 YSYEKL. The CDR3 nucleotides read TGCGCCAGCAGCCAAGATCATGGGACAGGGACCACCTACGAGCAGTACTTC. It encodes CASSQDHGTGTTYEQYF.

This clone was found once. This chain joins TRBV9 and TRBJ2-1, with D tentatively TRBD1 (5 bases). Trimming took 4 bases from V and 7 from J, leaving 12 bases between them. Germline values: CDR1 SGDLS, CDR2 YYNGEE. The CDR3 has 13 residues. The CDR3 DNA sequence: TGTGCCAGCAGCCCTAGGGGTTTGAATGAGCAGTTCTTC. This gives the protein CASSPRGLNEQFF. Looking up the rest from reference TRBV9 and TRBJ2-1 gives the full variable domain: DSGVTQTPKHLITATGQRVTLRCSPRSGDLSVYWYQQSLDQGLQFLIQYYNGEERAKGNILERFSAQQFPDLHSELNLSSLELGDSALYFCASSPRGLNEQFFGPGTRLTVL.

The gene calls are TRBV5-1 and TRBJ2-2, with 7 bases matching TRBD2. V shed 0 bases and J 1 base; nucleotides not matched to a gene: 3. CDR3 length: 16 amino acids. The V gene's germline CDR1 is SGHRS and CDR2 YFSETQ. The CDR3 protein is CASSLVLAVNTGELFF. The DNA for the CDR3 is TGCGCCAGCAGCTTGGTGCTAGCGGTGAACACCGGGGAGCTGTTTTTT.

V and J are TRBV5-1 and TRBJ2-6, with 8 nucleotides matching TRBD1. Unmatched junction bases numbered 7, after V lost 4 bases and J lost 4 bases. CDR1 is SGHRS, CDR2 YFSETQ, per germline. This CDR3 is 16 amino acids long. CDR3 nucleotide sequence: TGCGCCAGCAGCCCTGGACAGGGAACCGGGGCCAACGTCCTGACTTTC. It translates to CASSPGQGTGANVLTF.